This T cell receptor beta chain was identified during a study of regulatory T cells in long-lasting Graves disease. This clonotype appeared a single time. CDR3 regions were amplified by Arm-PCR using iRepertoire HTBI primers to build TCR beta libraries. TCRdb re-called the multiplex PCR reads through MiXCR, storing one row per CDR3 protein. Of 360,000 or so distinct CDR3 sequences listed, under 20% are singletons. Time point here: newly diagnosed GD, antithyroid drugs for less than 3 months. PBMC RNA served as the TCR library source. Trimming left V 3 bases short and J 2 bases short, with 10 bases between. CDR3 size: 14 residues. The germline V gene encodes CDR1 MGHRA and CDR2 YSYEKL. In addition, the sample was reused for a study of T cells in Graves' hyperthyroidism and ophthalmopathy.

The receptor comes from a woman aged 18 to 35 with Graves disease. The chain recombines TRBV4-1 with TRBJ1-2; D remains unclear. The sample in question was peripheral blood mononuclear cells (PBMCs), obtained at new diagnosis, from a patient treated with antithyroid drugs. In nucleotides, the CDR3 is TGCGCCAGCAGCCAGGAACAAGAAAACTATGGCTACACCTTC. It specifies CASSQEQENYGYTF.